The 9 T cell receptor beta chains in this list originate from one sample, sequenced in a study of blood T cell repertoires in COVID-19. The table came from immunoSEQ multiplex PCR; TCRdb's copy has only in-frame clones and leaves some out. The table records more than 85,000 clones, 65% to 80% of them present only once. Source material: peripheral blood. The receptors come from a woman aged 65 to 85 with acute or convalescent COVID-19.

The chain carries TRBV6-5 and TRBJ2-5, with no clear D. The V end lost 6 bases, the J end lost 3 bases, and 11 bases lay between the germline ends. CDR3 length: 13 residues. Per germline, CDR1 MNHEY and CDR2 SVGAGI. CDR3 residues: CASRIAVEETQYF. The CDR3 coding sequence is TGTGCCAGCAGGATCGCAGTTGAAGAGACCCAGTACTTC.

This clone was recorded a few times. The gene calls are TRBV11-2 and TRBJ2-7, with 7 bases matching TRBD1. Germline values: CDR1 SGHAT, CDR2 FQNNGV. The V gene end was trimmed by 5 bases and the J gene end by 2 bases; junction bases not matched to a gene: 12. The CDR3 is made up of 16 amino acids. The CDR3: CASSVATGTATYEQYF. In nucleotides, the CDR3 is TGTGCCAGCAGCGTCGCAACCGGGACAGCGACCTACGAGCAGTACTTC.

V is TRBV7-2 and J is TRBJ2-1, with D tentatively TRBD2 (5 bases). CDR1 is SGHTA and CDR2 is FQGNSA in the germline V gene. V lost 1 base, J lost 6 bases, and 7 bases lay in between. CDR3 size: 13 residues. The CDR3 sequence: CASSLVEGNEQFF. The CDR3 DNA sequence: TGTGCCAGCAGCTTAGTAGAGGGCAATGAGCAGTTCTTC.

V and J are TRBV5-4 and TRBJ2-1; D may be TRBD1 (5 bases). Germline lookup yields CDR1 SGHNT and CDR2 YYREEE (reference sequence). Trimming shortened V by 4 bases and J by 5 bases, and 22 bases separated the two germline ends. The CDR3 is made up of 17 amino acids. The CDR3 protein is CASSLYLGLRPDNEQFF. The CDR3 DNA follows: TGTGCCAGCAGCCTCTACTTGGGGCTAAGGCCCGACAATGAGCAGTTCTTC.

This chain links TRBV7-6 with TRBJ2-7; 8 nucleotides match TRBD2. This CDR3 spans 13 amino acids. Germline CDR1 and CDR2: SGHVS and FNYEAQ. Trimming took 5 bases from V and 9 from J; bases not matched to a gene: 9. Written as DNA, the CDR3 is TGTGCCAGCAGCCGTGGACTAGCTAATAGGCAGTACTTC. As protein: CASSRGLANRQYF. The whole variable domain, remainder taken from reference TRBV7-6 and TRBJ2-7, is GAGVSQSPRYKVTKRGQDVALRCDPISGHVSLYWYRQALGQGPEFLTYFNYEAQQDKSGLPNDRFSAERPEGSISTLTIQRTEQRDSAMYRCASSRGLANRQYFGPGTRLTVT.

The J gene is TRBJ2-7, the V gene TRBV24-1, with D tentatively TRBD2 (5 bases). Trimming removed 4 bases from V and 2 bases from J, with 17 bases in between. CDR1 and CDR2 from the germline V gene are KGHDR and SFDVKD. The CDR3 covers 16 residues. The CDR3 DNA follows: TGTGCCACCAGTGACCTTGGACTTGCAGATACCTACGAGCAGTACTTC. It codes for CATSDLGLADTYEQYF.

This clone appeared a few times. The chain combines TRBV6-2 or TRBV6-3 with TRBJ1-5, with TRBD1 as a possible D gene (5 bases). Germline-derived CDR1 and CDR2 are MNHEY and SVGEGT. This CDR3 is built from 15 residues. The V end was cut by 5 bases, the J end by 6 bases, with 17 bases between. The CDR3 bases are TGTGCCAGCAGTGCCTTGGAGGGGCGGGGTCAGCCCCAGCATTTT. Protein: CASSALEGRGQPQHF.

The chain is built from TRBV16 and TRBJ2-7; 10 bases match TRBD2. The CDR3 is made up of 16 amino acids. The ends lost 3 bases at V and 3 bases at J; junction bases unmatched: 8. Germline CDR1 is KGHSY and CDR2 is FQNENV. The CDR3 region is CASSHALAGRLYEQYF. The CDR3 nucleotides read TGTGCCAGCAGCCACGCACTAGCGGGGAGACTCTACGAGCAGTACTTC.

The genes are TRBV5-6 and TRBJ1-1; TRBD1 aligns across 9 bases. Losses at the gene ends were 3 bases for V and 6 bases for J; bases not matched to a gene: 9. This CDR3 is built from 15 residues. Germline CDR1 and CDR2: SGHDT and YYEEEE. CDR3: CASSSGTGRRSEAFF. Here the CDR3 DNA reads TGTGCCAGCAGCTCTGGGACAGGGAGGCGGTCTGAAGCTTTCTTT.